These 3 T cell receptor beta chains share one sample of origin, sequenced in a study of blood T cell repertoires in COVID-19. The method was immunoSEQ multiplex PCR; TCRdb's version includes in-frame clones alone and lacks a portion of them. The sample yields around 46,000 clones, over 70% seen once. Material for sequencing was peripheral blood. The source of these receptors is a man aged 70-80 years with acute or convalescent COVID-19.

The chain combines TRBV3-1 (or the pseudogene TRBV3-2) with TRBJ1-3, with D possibly TRBD1 on 6 matching bases. V shed 4 bases and J shed 2 bases, with 12 bases lying between them. CDR3 length: 15 amino acids. Germline V gives CDR1 LGHDT, CDR2 YNNKEL (reference sequence). The CDR3 protein is CASSRNRVTGNTIYF. The CDR3 nucleotides are TGTGCCAGCAGCCGAAACAGGGTTACTGGAAACACCATATATTTT.

This clone was seen more than once but under ten times. The chain has TRBV12-3 or TRBV12-4 and TRBJ1-5, with D tentatively TRBD1 (5 bases). V shed 8 bases and J shed 3 bases, with 11 bases lying between them. This CDR3 comprises 13 residues. The CDR3 reads CASGAQPNQPQHF. CDR3 coding DNA: TGTGCCAGCGGGGCACAGCCCAATCAGCCCCAGCATTTT.

The rearrangement links TRBV6-1 to TRBJ2-7, with 10 bases fitting TRBD1. Losses at the gene ends were 2 bases for V and 3 bases for J; bases not matched to a gene: 7. This CDR3 is 16 amino acids long. Germline assignment: CDR1 MNHNS and CDR2 SASEGT. CDR3 sequence: CASSEWDRGGYYEQYF. The CDR3 DNA follows: TGTGCCAGCAGTGAATGGGACAGGGGCGGATACTACGAGCAGTACTTC.